What follows are 8 T cell receptor beta chains derived from one specimen sequenced in a study of blood T cell repertoires in COVID-19. Only in-frame clones appear in the TCRdb table, and some are missing; sequencing was by immunoSEQ multiplex PCR. Counted here are approximately 180,000 clones, approximately 90% occurring once; the ten biggest clones make up roughly 21%. Sequenced material: peripheral blood. The receptor set was obtained from a man aged 60 to 75 with active or convalescent COVID-19.

V is TRBV5-4 and J is TRBJ1-3; D may be TRBD1 (5 bases). The CDR3 extends over 15 amino acids. The V gene lost 2 bases and the J gene lost 4 bases, with 13 bases spanning the gap. Germline loops: CDR1 SGHNT, CDR2 YYREEE (reference sequence). In DNA, the CDR3 is TGTGCCAGCAGCTTCGGGGGGGGAAACGGAAACACCATATATTTT. Its translation: CASSFGGGNGNTIYF.

J is TRBJ1-1 and V is TRBV19, with unresolved D. CDR3 length: 12 amino acids. V lost 10 bases, J lost 2 bases, and 11 bases lay in between. From germline, CDR1 is LNHDA and CDR2 SQIVND (reference sequence). The DNA for the CDR3 is TGTGCCACCCGGTTTGGTAACACTGAAGCTTTCTTT. It yields the protein CATRFGNTEAFF.

V gene TRBV18 combines with J gene TRBJ2-5; 7 bases map to TRBD1. The CDR3 sequence is 14 residues long. V lost 3 bases, J lost 2 bases, and 3 bases stayed unmatched. Germline V gene sequence: CDR1 KGHSH, CDR2 LQKENI. The CDR3 DNA reads TGTGCCAGCTCACCGCAGGGACAGCAAGAGACCCAGTACTTC. It encodes CASSPQGQQETQYF.

The CDR3 loop is CASSGGQQVSPLHF. The CDR3 region has the DNA TGCGCCAGCAGCGGCGGACAGCAAGTTTCACCCCTCCACTTT. The V call is TRBV5-1, the J call TRBJ1-6, with D perhaps matching TRBD1 (6 bases). The V gene lost 4 bases and the J gene lost 9 bases, with 14 bases spanning the gap. This CDR3 spans 14 amino acids. Germline-derived CDR1 and CDR2 are SGHRS and YFSETQ.

There are a few counts of this clone. V gene TRBV28 combines with J gene TRBJ1-5; possibly TRBD1 for D (5 bases). Germline loops: CDR1 MDHEN, CDR2 SYDVKM. V shed 0 bases and J shed 0 bases, with 9 bases lying between them. The CDR3 consists of 16 residues. The CDR3: CASSLWAQDSNQPQHF. The CDR3 DNA reads TGTGCCAGCAGTTTATGGGCACAGGATAGCAATCAGCCCCAGCATTTT.

This clone was found once. CDR3 coding DNA: TGTGCCAGCAGCACAGGGGGGGACGCCGCGGGGGAGCAGTACTTC. Translating it yields CASSTGGDAAGEQYF. The genes are TRBV5-8 and TRBJ2-7; possible D gene TRBD1, 8 bases. CDR1 SGHTS and CDR2 YDEGEE come from the germline V gene. The CDR3 runs to 15 residues. V dropped 4 bases and J dropped 7 bases, with 21 bases sitting between them. The entire variable domain, with the rest obtained from reference TRBV5-8 and TRBJ2-7, is as follows: EAGVTQSPTHLIKTRGQQATLRCSPISGHTSVYWYQQALGLGLQFLLWYDEGEERNRGNFPPRFSGRQFPNYSSELNVNALELEDSALYLCASSTGGDAAGEQYFGPGTRLTVT.

This clone was observed at least ten times. The gene calls are TRBV10-1 and TRBJ1-3, with D hard to call. From germline, CDR1 is WNHNN and CDR2 SYGVQD (reference sequence). The V end was cut by 7 bases, the J end by 0 bases, with 13 bases between. The CDR3 is 15 residues long. The CDR3 sequence: CASIPLVYSGNTIYF. The CDR3 DNA reads as TGCGCCAGCATTCCTTTAGTCTACTCTGGAAACACCATATATTTT.

This clone was seen only once. One end of the junction fails to match germline, which may point to a read error. This rearrangement joins TRBV19 to TRBJ2-1, with 10 bases lining up with TRBD2. The CDR3 is 16 residues long. CDR1 is LNHDA, CDR2 SQIVND, per germline (reference sequence). As DNA, the CDR3 is TGTGCCAGTAGTCTAGAGCGGGGGGGCCTCTACAATGAGCAGTTCTTC. It yields the protein CASSLERGGLYNEQFF.